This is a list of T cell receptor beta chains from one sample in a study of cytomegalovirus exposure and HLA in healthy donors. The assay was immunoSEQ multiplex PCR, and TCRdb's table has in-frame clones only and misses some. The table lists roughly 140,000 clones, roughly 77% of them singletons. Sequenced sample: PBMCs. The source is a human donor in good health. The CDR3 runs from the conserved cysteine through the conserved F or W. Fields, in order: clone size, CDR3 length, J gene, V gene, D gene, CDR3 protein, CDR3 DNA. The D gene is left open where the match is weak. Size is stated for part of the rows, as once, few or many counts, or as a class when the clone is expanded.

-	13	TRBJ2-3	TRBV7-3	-	CASSLTGTDTQYF	TGTGCCAGCAGCTTGACAGGCACAGATACGCAGTATTTT
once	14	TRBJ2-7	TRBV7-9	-	CASSPGDSSYEQYF	TGTGCCAGCAGCCCGGGGGACAGTTCCTACGAGCAGTACTTC
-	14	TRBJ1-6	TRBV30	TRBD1	CAWTDRAGYSPLHF	TGTGCCTGGACGGACAGGGCTGGGTATTCACCCCTCCACTTT
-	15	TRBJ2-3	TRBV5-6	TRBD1	CASSLLGQGKDTQYF	TGTGCCAGCAGCTTATTGGGACAGGGGAAGGATACGCAGTATTTT
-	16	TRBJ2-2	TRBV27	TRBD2	CASSLGLAANTGELFF	TGTGCCAGCAGTTTAGGTCTAGCGGCGAACACCGGGGAGCTGTTTTTT
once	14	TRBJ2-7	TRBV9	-	CASSVGLLGYEQYF	TGTGCCAGCAGCGTTGGGCTACTGGGTTACGAGCAGTACTTC
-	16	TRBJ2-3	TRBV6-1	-	CASSGPAGPGTDTQYF	TGTGCCAGCAGTGGGCCCGCAGGGCCGGGTACAGATACGCAGTATTTT
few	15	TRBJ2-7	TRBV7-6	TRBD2	CASSSSGGTGYEQYF	TGTGCCAGCAGCTCCTCGGGGGGGACTGGCTACGAGCAGTACTTC
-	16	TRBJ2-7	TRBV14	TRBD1	CASSPIMGQERHEQYF	TGTGCCAGCAGCCCAATTATGGGACAGGAACGCCACGAGCAGTACTTC
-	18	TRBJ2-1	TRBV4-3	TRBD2	CASSQEAPGTRSAYEQFF	TGCGCCAGCAGCCAAGAAGCACCGGGGACTAGGTCAGCCTATGAGCAGTTCTTC
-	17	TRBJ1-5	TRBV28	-	CASSSAGGAVSNQPQHF	TGTGCCAGCAGTTCCGCGGGGGGGGCGGTAAGCAATCAGCCCCAGCATTTT
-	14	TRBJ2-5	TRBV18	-	CASSPLGESVTQYF	TGTGCCAGCTCACCATTGGGAGAAAGCGTGACCCAGTACTTC
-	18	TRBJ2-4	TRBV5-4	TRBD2	CASSLGGLADLAKNIQYF	TGTGCCAGCAGCTTGGGGGGACTAGCGGACCTAGCCAAAAACATTCAGTACTTC
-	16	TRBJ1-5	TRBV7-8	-	CASSSHRSGSNQPQHF	TGTGCCAGCAGCTCCCATCGTTCAGGGAGCAATCAGCCCCAGCATTTT
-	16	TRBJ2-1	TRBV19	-	CASSLAAGGSYNEQFF	TGTGCCAGTAGCCTTGCGGCGGGTGGCTCCTACAATGAGCAGTTCTTC
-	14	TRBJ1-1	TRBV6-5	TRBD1	CASSPQDRGSEAFF	TGTGCCAGCAGTCCCCAGGACAGGGGGAGTGAAGCTTTCTTT
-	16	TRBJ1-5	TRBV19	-	CASSIELLSRNQPQHF	TGTGCCAGTAGTATAGAACTCTTATCCCGCAATCAGCCCCAGCATTTT
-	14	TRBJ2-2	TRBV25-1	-	CASSTTGSFGELFF	TGTGCCAGCAGTACTACAGGGTCATTCGGGGAGCTGTTTTTT
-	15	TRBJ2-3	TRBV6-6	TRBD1	CASSYQGAFTDTQYF	TGTGCCAGCAGTTACCAGGGGGCTTTCACAGATACGCAGTATTTT
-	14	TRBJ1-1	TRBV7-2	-	CASSLGGENTEAFF	TGTGCCAGCAGCTTAGGGGGGGAGAACACTGAAGCTTTCTTT
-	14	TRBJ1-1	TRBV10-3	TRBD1	CAIRSTGGSTEAFF	TGTGCCATCAGATCGACAGGGGGAAGTACTGAAGCTTTCTTT
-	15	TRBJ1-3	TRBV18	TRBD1	CASSSTGGSGNTIYF	TGTGCCAGCTCATCGACAGGGGGCTCTGGAAACACCATATATTTT
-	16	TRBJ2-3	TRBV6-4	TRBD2	CASSDGTSGGADTQYF	TGTGCCAGCAGTGACGGGACTAGCGGGGGGGCAGATACGCAGTATTTT
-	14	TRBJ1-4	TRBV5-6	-	CASSPPGGAEKLFF	TGTGCCAGCAGCCCCCCGGGGGGGGCTGAAAAACTGTTTTTT
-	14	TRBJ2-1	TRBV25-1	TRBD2	CASSPGGSLNEQFF	TGTGCCAGCTCCCCAGGCGGGAGTCTAAATGAGCAGTTCTTC
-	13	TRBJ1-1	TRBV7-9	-	CASSPGYGTEAFF	TGTGCCAGCAGCCCAGGGTACGGCACTGAAGCTTTCTTT
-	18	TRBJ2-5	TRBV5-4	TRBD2	CASSLARLGRGGEETQYF	TGTGCCAGCAGCTTGGCCCGTTTGGGCCGGGGGGGAGAAGAGACCCAGTACTTC
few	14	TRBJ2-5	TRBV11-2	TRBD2	CASSLLAGGETQYF	TGTGCCAGCAGCTTACTAGCGGGAGGAGAGACCCAGTACTTC
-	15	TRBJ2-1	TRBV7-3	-	CASSLTASDYNEQFF	TGTGCCAGCAGCTTAACGGCTAGCGACTACAATGAGCAGTTCTTC
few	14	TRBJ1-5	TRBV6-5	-	CASSYAGANQPQHF	TGTGCCAGCAGTTATGCAGGGGCAAATCAGCCCCAGCATTTT
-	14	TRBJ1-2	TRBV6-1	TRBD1	CASSLWTGPDGYPF	TGTGCCAGCAGTTTGTGGACAGGGCCGGATGGCTACCCCTTC
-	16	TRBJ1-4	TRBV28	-	CASSSPRGATNEKLFF	TGTGCCAGCAGTTCCCCCCGAGGCGCAACTAATGAAAAACTGTTTTTT
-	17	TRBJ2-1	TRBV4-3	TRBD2	CASSQEVPSGSFDEQFF	TGCGCCAGCAGCCAAGAGGTGCCTAGCGGGAGTTTCGATGAGCAGTTCTTC
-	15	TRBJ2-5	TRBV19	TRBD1	CASSIEDRVGETQYF	TGTGCCAGTAGTATAGAGGACAGGGTTGGGGAGACCCAGTACTTC
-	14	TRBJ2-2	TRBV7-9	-	CASSFNPNTGELFF	TGTGCCAGCAGCTTTAATCCGAACACCGGGGAGCTGTTTTTT
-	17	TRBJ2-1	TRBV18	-	CASSPPWGVPSYNEQFF	TGTGCCAGCTCACCACCGTGGGGGGTTCCCTCCTACAATGAGCAGTTCTTC
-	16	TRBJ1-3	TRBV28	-	CASSLGAGFSGNTIYF	TGTGCCAGCAGTTTAGGCGCAGGATTCTCTGGAAACACCATATATTTT
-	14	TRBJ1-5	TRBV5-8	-	CASSKDSINQPQHF	TGTGCCAGCAGCAAGGACAGTATCAATCAGCCCCAGCATTTT
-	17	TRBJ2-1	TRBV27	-	CASRLGADYRSYNEQFF	TGTGCCAGCCGACTTGGAGCGGACTACCGCTCCTACAATGAGCAGTTCTTC
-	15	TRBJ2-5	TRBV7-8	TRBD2	CASSLNIGGSETQYF	TGTGCCAGCAGCTTAAATATCGGCGGGAGTGAGACCCAGTACTTC
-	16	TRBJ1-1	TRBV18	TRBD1	CASSPLSGGRNTEAFF	TGTGCCAGCTCACCACTATCAGGGGGTCGGAACACTGAAGCTTTCTTT
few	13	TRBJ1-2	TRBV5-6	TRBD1	CASSFDRGEYYTF	TGTGCCAGCAGCTTCGACAGGGGGGAATACTACACCTTC
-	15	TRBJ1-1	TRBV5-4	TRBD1	CASSGGQGRNTEAFF	TGTGCCAGCAGCGGCGGACAGGGAAGGAACACTGAAGCTTTCTTT
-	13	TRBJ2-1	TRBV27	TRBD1	CASTIAGGGEQFF	TGTGCCAGCACCATTGCAGGGGGTGGTGAGCAGTTCTTC
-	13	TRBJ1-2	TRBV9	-	CASSGEETNGYTF	TGTGCCAGCAGCGGGGAGGAAACTAACGGCTACACCTTC
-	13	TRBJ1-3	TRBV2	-	CASSGHPGNTIYF	TGTGCCAGCAGTGGACACCCTGGAAACACCATATATTTT
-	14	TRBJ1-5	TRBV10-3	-	CAISEAGSNQPQHF	TGTGCCATCAGTGAGGCAGGGAGCAATCAGCCCCAGCATTTT
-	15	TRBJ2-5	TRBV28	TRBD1	CATSSLDRGQETQYF	TGTGCCACCTCATCCTTGGACAGGGGACAAGAGACCCAGTACTTC
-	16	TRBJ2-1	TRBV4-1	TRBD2	CASSHLLAGGRDEQFF	TGCGCCAGCAGCCACTTACTAGCGGGAGGGCGGGATGAGCAGTTCTTC
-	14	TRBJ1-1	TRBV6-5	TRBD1	CASSTGTGGVEAFF	TGTGCCAGCAGTACTGGGACAGGGGGGGTTGAAGCTTTCTTT
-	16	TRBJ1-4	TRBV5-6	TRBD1	CASSFSRTGPDEKLFF	TGTGCCAGCAGCTTCTCCAGGACAGGCCCTGATGAAAAACTGTTTTTT
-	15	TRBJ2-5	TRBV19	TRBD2	CASSIAGGNQETQYF	TGTGCCAGTAGTATAGCGGGAGGCAACCAAGAGACCCAGTACTTC
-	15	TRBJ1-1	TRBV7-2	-	CASSLYGTPNTEAFF	TGTGCCAGCAGCTTATACGGGACACCTAACACTGAAGCTTTCTTT
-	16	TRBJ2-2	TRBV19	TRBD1	CASPGRGQLNTGELFF	TGTGCCAGCCCCGGCCGGGGACAGCTGAACACCGGGGAGCTGTTTTTT
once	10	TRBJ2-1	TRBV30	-	CAWGRNEQFF	TGTGCCTGGGGCCGCAATGAGCAGTTCTTC
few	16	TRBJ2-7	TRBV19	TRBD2	CASSASFRGVHYEQYF	TGTGCCAGTAGTGCCTCGTTCCGGGGGGTACACTACGAGCAGTACTTC
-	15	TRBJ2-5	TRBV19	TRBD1	CASNDPDRGRWTQYF	TGTGCCAGTAACGATCCTGACAGGGGGCGTTGGACCCAGTACTTC
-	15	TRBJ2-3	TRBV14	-	CASSQAQLGSDTQYF	TGTGCCAGCAGCCAAGCCCAACTAGGGTCTGATACGCAGTATTTT
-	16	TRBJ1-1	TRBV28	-	CASSWAGQNLNTEAFF	TGTGCCAGCAGTTGGGCCGGACAGAACCTGAACACTGAAGCTTTCTTT